The 8 T cell receptor beta chains below were found in one sample sequenced in a study of T cells in Graves' hyperthyroidism and ophthalmopathy. Amplification of TCR beta CDR3 regions was performed using RNA transcripts as template. Primed by the HTBI set, a first-round RT-PCR was run on the TCR CDR3. Via MiXCR, TCRdb re-called the multiplex PCR reads, giving one row per CDR3 protein. This table holds about 380,000 distinct CDR3 sequences, roughly 18% found once. Sequencing was carried out using blood. These receptors all come from a man younger than 30 with Graves' ophthalmopathy.

This clonotype was observed at least ten times. The chain links TRBV12-3 or TRBV12-4 to TRBJ2-7; 7 bases are shared with TRBD2. CDR3 length: 14 residues. Trimming at V came to 7 bases and at J to 2 bases, leaving 8 bases not matched to a gene. The CDR3 nucleotides are TGTGCCAGCACGCTAGGCGGGGGAACCTACGAGCAGTACTTC. Its protein product is CASTLGGGTYEQYF.

The sample holds many counts of this clonotype. Possible read error: a much larger clone is one base away. The chain uses TRBV5-6 and TRBJ1-1, with a possible D match to TRBD1 (5 bases). Trimming pared 3 bases from V and 3 bases from J, leaving 6 bases between. The CDR3 loop spans 12 amino acids. Germline V gene sequence: CDR1 SGHDT, CDR2 YYEEEE. DNA for the CDR3: TGTGCCAGCAGCTGGGGGGACACTGAAGCTTTCTTT. Translated, it gives CASSWGDTEAFF.

This clonotype turned up a few times. The genes are TRBV6-1 and TRBJ1-6, with D perhaps TRBD1 (6 bases). From germline, CDR1 is MNHNS and CDR2 SASEGT. This CDR3 contains 13 residues. V lost 6 bases and J 6 bases, leaving 9 bases between the germline ends. The CDR3 sequence: CASRMDSNSPLHF. The CDR3 nucleotides are TGTGCCAGCAGAATGGACAGTAATTCACCCCTCCACTTT.

The chain is built from TRBV14 and TRBJ1-1; 8 bases are shared with TRBD1. The V and J ends lost 4 bases and 6 bases, in that order; junction bases with no gene match: 13. This CDR3 is built from 16 residues. Germline CDR1 SGHDN, CDR2 FVKESK. The CDR3 DNA follows: TGTGCCAGCAGCCTTAGTGCGGGACAGGCAAACGCTGAAGCTTTCTTT. As protein: CASSLSAGQANAEAFF.

This clonotype was recorded many times. The chain combines TRBV7-9 with TRBJ2-7, with D uncertain. Germline assignment: CDR1 SEHNR and CDR2 FQNEAQ (reference sequence). Trimming shortened V by 1 base and J by 0 bases, and 7 bases separated the two germline ends. CDR3 length: 14 residues. DNA for the CDR3: TGTGCCAGCAGCTTAGTAGCCAGCTCCTACGAGCAGTACTTC. It codes for CASSLVASSYEQYF.

V and J are TRBV28 and TRBJ1-6, with 10 bases that match TRBD1. The CDR3 totals 14 residues. From germline, CDR1 is MDHEN and CDR2 SYDVKM. The V segment lost 7 bases and the J segment 10 bases; nucleotides outside the gene matches: 7. The CDR3: CASTRPGQGSPLHF. The DNA of the CDR3 is TGTGCCAGCACTCGCCCGGGACAGGGGTCACCCCTCCACTTT.

This clonotype was seen repeatedly, ten times or more. The rearrangement links TRBV6-1 to TRBJ2-1; TRBD2 aligns across 8 bases. Trimming removed 3 bases from V and 6 bases from J; junction bases left unmatched: 4. CDR1 is MNHNS and CDR2 is SASEGT in the germline V gene. The CDR3 runs to 14 residues. CDR3 sequence: CASSDASGPNEQFF. The CDR3 nucleotides read TGTGCCAGCAGTGATGCTAGCGGGCCCAATGAGCAGTTCTTC.

The V call is TRBV6-6, the J call TRBJ2-7; perhaps TRBD1 as D (5 bases). V was pared by 0 bases and J by 7 bases, with 13 bases between. Per the germline V gene, CDR1 is MNHNY and CDR2 is SVGAGI (reference sequence). This CDR3 region has 14 residues. For the CDR3, the DNA is TGTGCCAGCAGTTACTCACAGGACCTCGGGGAGCAGTACTTC. This translates into CASSYSQDLGEQYF.